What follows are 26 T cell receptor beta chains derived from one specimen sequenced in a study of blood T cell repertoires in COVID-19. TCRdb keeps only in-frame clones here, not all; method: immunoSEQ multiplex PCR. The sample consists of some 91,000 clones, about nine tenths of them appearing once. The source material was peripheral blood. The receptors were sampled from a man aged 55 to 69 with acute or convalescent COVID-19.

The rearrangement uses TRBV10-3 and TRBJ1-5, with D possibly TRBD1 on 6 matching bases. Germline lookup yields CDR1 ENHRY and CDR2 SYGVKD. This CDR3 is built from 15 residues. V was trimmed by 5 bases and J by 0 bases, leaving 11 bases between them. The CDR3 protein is CAISKQGNSNQPQHF. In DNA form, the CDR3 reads TGTGCCATCAGTAAGCAGGGGAATAGCAATCAGCCCCAGCATTTT.

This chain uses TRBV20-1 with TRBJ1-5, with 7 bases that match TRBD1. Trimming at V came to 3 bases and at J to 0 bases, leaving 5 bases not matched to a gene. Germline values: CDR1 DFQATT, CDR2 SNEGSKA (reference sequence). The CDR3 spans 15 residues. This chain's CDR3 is CSASFRGNSNQPQHF. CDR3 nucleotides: TGCAGTGCTAGTTTCAGGGGGAATAGCAATCAGCCCCAGCATTTT.

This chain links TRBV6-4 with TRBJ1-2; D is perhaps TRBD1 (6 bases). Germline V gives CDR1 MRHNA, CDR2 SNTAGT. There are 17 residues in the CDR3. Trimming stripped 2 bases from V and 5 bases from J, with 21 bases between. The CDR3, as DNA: TGTGCCAGCAGTGACGGGGGCCAGGTTACCGAACGATATGGCTACACCTTC. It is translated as CASSDGGQVTERYGYTF.

In nucleotides, the CDR3 is TGCAGTGCTAGTACAAACCCGGGACTTCTTAGTAATGAAAAACTGTTTTTT. Protein product: CSASTNPGLLSNEKLFF. The chain couples TRBV20-1 to TRBJ1-4, with D maybe TRBD1 (5 bases). The germline V and J ends were trimmed by 3 bases and 4 bases, with 21 bases remaining between them. Germline V gives CDR1 DFQATT, CDR2 SNEGSKA (reference sequence). The CDR3 spans 17 residues.

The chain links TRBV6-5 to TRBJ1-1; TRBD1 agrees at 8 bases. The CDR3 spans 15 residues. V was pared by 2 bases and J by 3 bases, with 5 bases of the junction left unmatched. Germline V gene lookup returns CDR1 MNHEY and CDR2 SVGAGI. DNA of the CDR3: TGTGCCAGCAGTTACCTACAGGGGGGGCACACTGAAGCTTTCTTT. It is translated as CASSYLQGGHTEAFF.

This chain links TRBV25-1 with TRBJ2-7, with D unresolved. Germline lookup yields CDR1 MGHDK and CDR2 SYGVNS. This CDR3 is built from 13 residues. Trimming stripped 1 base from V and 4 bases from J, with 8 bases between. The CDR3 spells CASSEWPKYEQYF. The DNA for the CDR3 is TGTGCCAGCAGTGAATGGCCAAAATACGAGCAGTACTTC.

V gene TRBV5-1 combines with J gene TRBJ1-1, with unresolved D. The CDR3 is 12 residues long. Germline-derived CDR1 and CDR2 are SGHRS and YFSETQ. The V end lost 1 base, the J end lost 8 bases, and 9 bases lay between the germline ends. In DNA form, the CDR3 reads TGCGCCAGCAGCTTGAGTCAGAAAGAAGCTTTCTTT. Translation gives CASSLSQKEAFF.

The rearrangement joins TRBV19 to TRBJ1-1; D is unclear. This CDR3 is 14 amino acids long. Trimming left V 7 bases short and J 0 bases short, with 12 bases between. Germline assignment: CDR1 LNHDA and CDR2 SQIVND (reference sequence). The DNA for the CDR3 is TGTGCCAGTACGCGGCCCAGCCTGAACACTGAAGCTTTCTTT. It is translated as CASTRPSLNTEAFF.

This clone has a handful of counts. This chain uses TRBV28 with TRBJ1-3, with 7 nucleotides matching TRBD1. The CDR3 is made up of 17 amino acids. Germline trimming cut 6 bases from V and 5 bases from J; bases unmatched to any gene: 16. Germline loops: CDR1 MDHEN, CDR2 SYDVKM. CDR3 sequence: CASSSLGGDSSRNTIYF. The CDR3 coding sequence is TGTGCCAGCAGCTCCCTAGGTGGGGACAGTTCAAGAAACACCATATATTTT.

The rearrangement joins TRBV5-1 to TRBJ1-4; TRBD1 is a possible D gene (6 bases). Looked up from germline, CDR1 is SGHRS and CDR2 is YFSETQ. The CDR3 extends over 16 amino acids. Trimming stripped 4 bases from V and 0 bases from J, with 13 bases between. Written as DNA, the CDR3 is TGCGCCAGCAGCCCGGACAGAATTGCAACTAATGAAAAACTGTTTTTT. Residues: CASSPDRIATNEKLFF.

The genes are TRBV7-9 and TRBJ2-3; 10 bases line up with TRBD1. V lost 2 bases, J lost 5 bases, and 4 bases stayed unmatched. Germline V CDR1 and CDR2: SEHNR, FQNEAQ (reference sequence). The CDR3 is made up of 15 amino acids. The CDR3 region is CASSLSGTGVDTQYF. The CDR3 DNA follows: TGTGCCAGCAGCTTATCCGGGACAGGGGTAGATACGCAGTATTTT.

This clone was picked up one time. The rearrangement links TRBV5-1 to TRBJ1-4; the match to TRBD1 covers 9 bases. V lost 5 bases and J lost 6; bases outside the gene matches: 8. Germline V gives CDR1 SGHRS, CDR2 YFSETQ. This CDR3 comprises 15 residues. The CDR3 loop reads CASSYSGDRDEKLFF. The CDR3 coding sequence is TGCGCCAGCAGTTATTCCGGGGACAGGGATGAAAAACTGTTTTTT.

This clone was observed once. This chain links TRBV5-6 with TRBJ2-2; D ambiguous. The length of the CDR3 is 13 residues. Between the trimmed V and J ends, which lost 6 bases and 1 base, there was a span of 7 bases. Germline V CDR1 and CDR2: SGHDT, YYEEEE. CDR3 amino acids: CASKERNTGELFF. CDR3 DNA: TGTGCCAGCAAGGAGAGGAACACCGGGGAGCTGTTTTTT.

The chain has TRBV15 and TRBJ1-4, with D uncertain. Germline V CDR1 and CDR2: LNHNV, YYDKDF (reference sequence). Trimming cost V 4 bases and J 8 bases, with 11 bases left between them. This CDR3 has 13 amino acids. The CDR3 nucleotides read TGTGCCACCAGCACGCAGGCCGGAGAAAAACTGTTTTTT. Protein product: CATSTQAGEKLFF.

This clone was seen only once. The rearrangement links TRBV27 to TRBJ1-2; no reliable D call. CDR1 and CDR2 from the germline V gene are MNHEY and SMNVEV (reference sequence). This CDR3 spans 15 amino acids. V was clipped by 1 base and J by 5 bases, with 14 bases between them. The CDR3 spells CASSLWARNEYGYTF. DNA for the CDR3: TGTGCCAGCAGTTTATGGGCCCGCAACGAATATGGCTACACCTTC.

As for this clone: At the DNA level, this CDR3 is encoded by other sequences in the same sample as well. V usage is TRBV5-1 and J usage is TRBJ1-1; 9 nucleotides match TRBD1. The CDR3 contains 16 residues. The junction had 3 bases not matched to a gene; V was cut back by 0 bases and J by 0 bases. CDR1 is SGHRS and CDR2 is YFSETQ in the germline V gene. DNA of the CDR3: TGCGCCAGCAGCTTGGCGGGGACAGGGATGAACACTGAAGCTTTCTTT. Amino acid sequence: CASSLAGTGMNTEAFF.

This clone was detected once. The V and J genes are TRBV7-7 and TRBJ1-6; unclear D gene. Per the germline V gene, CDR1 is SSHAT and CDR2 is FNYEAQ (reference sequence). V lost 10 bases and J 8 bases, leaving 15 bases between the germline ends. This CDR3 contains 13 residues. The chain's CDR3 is CAIDCFWDSPLHF. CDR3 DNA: TGTGCCATCGACTGCTTTTGGGATTCACCCCTCCACTTT. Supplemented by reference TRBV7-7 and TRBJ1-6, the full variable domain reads GAGVSQSPRYKVTKRGQDVTLRCDPISSHATLYWYQQALGQGPEFLTYFNYEAQPDKSGLPSDRFSAERPEGSISTLTIQRTEQRDSAMYRCAIDCFWDSPLHFGNGTRLTVT.

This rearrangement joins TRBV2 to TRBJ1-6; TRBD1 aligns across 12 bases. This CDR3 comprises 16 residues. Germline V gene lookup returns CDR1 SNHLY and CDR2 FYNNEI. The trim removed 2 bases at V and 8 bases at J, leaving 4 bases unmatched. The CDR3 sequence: CASSESRDRGHSPLHF. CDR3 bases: TGTGCCAGCAGTGAAAGCCGGGACAGGGGGCATTCACCCCTCCACTTT.

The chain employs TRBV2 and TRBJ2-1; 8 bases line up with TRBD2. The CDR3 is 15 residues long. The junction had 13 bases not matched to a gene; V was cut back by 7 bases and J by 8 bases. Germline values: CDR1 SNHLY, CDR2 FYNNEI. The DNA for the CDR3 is TGTGCCAGCACCCCCGGGAGGGGGGGGCTTCATGAGCAGTTCTTC. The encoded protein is CASTPGRGGLHEQFF. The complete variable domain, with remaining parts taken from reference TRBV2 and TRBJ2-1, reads EPEVTQTPSHQVTQMGQEVILRCVPISNHLYFYWYRQILGQKVEFLVSFYNNEISEKSEIFDDQFSVERPDGSNFTLKIRSTKLEDSAMYFCASTPGRGGLHEQFFGPGTRLTVL.

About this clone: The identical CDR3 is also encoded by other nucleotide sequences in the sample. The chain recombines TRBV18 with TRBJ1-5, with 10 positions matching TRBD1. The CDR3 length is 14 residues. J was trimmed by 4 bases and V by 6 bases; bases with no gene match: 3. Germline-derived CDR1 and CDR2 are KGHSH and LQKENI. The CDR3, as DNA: TGTGCCAGCTCCCCGGGACAGGGGAATCAGCCCCAGCATTTT. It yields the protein CASSPGQGNQPQHF. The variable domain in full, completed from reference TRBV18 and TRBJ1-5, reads NAGVMQNPRHLVRRRGQEARLRCSPMKGHSHVYWYRQLPEEGLKFMVYLQKENIIDESGMPKERFSAEFPKEGPSILRIQQVVRGDSAAYFCASSPGQGNQPQHFGDGTRLSIL.

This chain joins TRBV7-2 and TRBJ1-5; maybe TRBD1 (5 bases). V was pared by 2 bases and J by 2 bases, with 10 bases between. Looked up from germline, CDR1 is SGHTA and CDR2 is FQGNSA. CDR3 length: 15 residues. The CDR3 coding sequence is TGTGCCAGCAGCTTAAAGTCGGGGGGCAATCAGCCCCAGCATTTT. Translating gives CASSLKSGGNQPQHF.

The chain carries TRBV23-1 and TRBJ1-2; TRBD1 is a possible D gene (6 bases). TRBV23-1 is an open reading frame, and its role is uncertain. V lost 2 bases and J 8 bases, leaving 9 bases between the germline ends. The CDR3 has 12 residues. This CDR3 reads CASSQTGYGYTF. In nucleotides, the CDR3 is TGCGCCAGCAGTCAAACAGGGTACGGCTACACCTTC.

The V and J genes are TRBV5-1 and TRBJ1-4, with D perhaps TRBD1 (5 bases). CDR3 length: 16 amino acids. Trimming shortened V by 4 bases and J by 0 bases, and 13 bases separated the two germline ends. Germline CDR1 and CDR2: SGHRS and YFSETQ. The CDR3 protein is CASSPGHTTTNEKLFF. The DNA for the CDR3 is TGCGCCAGCAGCCCCGGACACACTACAACTAATGAAAAACTGTTTTTT.

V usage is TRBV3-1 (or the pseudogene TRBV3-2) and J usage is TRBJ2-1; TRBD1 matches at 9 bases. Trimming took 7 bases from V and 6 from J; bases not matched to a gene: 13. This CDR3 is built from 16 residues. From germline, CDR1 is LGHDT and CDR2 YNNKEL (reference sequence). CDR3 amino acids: CASTPTQGQGSNEQFF. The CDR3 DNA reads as TGTGCCAGCACCCCCACGCAGGGACAGGGTTCCAATGAGCAGTTCTTC.

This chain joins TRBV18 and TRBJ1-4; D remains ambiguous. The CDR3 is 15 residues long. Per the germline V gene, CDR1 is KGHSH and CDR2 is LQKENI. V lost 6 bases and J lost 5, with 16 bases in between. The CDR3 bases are TGTGCCAGCTCGCCCGGGTCTTATCAGAATGAAAAACTGTTTTTT. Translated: CASSPGSYQNEKLFF.

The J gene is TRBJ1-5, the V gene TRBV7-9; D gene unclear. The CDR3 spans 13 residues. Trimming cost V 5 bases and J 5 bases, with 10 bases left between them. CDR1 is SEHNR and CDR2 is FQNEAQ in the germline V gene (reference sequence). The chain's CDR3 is CASSRGSDQPQHF. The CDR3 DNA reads TGTGCCAGCAGCCGAGGGTCCGATCAGCCCCAGCATTTT.